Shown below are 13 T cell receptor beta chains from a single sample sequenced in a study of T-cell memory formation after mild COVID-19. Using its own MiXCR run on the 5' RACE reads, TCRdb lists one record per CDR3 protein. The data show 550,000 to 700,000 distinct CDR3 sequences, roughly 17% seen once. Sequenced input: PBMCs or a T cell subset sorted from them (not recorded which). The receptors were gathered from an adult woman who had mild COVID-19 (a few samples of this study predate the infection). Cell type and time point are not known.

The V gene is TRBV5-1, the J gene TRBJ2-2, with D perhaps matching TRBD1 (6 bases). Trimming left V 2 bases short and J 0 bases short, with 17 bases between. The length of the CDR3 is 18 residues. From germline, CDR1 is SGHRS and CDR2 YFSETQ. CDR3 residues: CASSFMVSGTTNTGELFF. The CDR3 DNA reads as TGCGCCAGCAGCTTTATGGTCTCCGGGACAACGAACACCGGGGAGCTGTTTTTT. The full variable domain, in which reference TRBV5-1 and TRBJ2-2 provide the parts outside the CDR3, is KAGVTQTPRYLIKTRGQQVTLSCSPISGHRSVSWYQQTPGQGLQFLFEYFSETQRNKGNFPGRFSGRQFSNSRSEMNVSTLELGDSALYLCASSFMVSGTTNTGELFFGEGSRLTVL.

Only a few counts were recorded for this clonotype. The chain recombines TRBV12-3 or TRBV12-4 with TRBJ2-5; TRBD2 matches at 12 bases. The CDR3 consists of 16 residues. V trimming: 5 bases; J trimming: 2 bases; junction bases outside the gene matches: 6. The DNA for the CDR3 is TGTGCCAGCAGTGGGGGGACTAGCGGGCTTCAAGAGACCCAGTACTTC. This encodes CASSGGTSGLQETQYF.

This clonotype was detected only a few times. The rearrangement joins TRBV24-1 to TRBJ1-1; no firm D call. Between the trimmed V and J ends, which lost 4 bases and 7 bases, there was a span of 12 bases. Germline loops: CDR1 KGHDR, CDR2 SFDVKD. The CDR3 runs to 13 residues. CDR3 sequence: CATSDHGSNEAFF. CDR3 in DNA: TGTGCCACCAGTGACCACGGATCCAATGAAGCTTTCTTT.

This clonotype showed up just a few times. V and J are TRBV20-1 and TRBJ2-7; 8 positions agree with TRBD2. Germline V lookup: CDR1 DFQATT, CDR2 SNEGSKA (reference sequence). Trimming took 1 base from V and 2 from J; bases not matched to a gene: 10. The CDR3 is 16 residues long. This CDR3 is CSARVSEGTSTYEQYF. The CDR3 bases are TGCAGTGCTAGAGTTTCCGAGGGGACTAGTACCTACGAGCAGTACTTC.

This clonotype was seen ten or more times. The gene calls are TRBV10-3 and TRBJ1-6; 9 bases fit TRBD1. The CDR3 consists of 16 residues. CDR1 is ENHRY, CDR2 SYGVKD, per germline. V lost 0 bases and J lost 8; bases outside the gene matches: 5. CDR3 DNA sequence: TGTGCCATCAGTGAGTCCCGACAGGGGGGGGATTCACCCCTCCACTTT. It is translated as CAISESRQGGDSPLHF.

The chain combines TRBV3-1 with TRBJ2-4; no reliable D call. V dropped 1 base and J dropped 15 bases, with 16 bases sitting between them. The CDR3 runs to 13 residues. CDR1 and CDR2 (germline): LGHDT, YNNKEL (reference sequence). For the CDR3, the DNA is TGTGCCAGCAGCCAAGGGGCAGCCGCAAATCGGTACTTC. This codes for CASSQGAAANRYF.

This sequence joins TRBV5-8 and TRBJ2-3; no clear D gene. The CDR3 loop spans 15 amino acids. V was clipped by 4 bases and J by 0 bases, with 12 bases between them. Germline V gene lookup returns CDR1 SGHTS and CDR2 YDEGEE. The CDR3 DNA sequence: TGTGCCAGCAGCCTCAAAGGGTATAGCACAGATACGCAGTATTTT. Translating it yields CASSLKGYSTDTQYF.

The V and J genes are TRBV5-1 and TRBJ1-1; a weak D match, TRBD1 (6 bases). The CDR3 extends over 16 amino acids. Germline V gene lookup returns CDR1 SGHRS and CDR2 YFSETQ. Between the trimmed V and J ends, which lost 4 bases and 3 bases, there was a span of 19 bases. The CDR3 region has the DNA TGCGCCAGCAGCGTCGGGACACGGGTGGTGGACACTGAAGCTTTCTTT. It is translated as CASSVGTRVVDTEAFF.

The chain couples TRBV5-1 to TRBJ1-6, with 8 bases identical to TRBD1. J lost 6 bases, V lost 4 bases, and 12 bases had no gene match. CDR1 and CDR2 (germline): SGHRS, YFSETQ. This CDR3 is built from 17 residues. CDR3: CASSPVGTGLRNSPLHF. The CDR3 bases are TGCGCCAGCAGCCCCGTGGGGACAGGACTCCGTAATTCACCCCTCCACTTT.

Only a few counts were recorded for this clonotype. The chain's CDR3 is CASSLGGQGLAGGPTGELFF. CDR3 sequence (DNA): TGTGCCAGCAGCTTAGGCGGACAGGGACTAGCGGGAGGACCGACCGGGGAGCTGTTTTTT. V is TRBV11-3 and J is TRBJ2-2; 15 nucleotides match TRBD2. The germline V gene encodes CDR1 SGHNT and CDR2 YENEEA. The CDR3 contains 20 residues. J gave up 5 bases and V 1 base, and 11 bases lay outside the gene matches.

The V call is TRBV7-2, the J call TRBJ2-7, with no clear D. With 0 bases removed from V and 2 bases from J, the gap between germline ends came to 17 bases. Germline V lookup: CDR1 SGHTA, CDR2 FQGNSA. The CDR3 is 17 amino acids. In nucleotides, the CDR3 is TGTGCCAGCAGCTTAGCAGTCTTTGCGACGGCCGCCTACGAGCAGTACTTC. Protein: CASSLAVFATAAYEQYF. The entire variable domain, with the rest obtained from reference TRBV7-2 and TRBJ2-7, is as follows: GAGVSQSPSNKVTEKGKDVELRCDPISGHTALYWYRQSLGQGLEFLIYFQGNSAPDKSGLPSDRFSAERTGGSVSTLTIQRTQQEDSAVYLCASSLAVFATAAYEQYFGPGTRLTVT.

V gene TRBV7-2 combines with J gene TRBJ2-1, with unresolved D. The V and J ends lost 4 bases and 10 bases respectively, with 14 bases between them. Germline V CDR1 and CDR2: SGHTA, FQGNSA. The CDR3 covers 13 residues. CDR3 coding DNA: TGTGCCAGCAGCTCGACGACTCCTGGCGAGCAGTTCTTC. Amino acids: CASSSTTPGEQFF.

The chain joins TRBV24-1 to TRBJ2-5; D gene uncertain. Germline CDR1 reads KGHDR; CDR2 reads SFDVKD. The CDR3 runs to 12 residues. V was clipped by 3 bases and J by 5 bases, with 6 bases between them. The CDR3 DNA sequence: TGTGCCACCAGTGATCCGAGGGAGACCCAGTACTTC. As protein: CATSDPRETQYF.